The 10 T cell receptor beta chains reported below all come from one sample, sequenced in a study of T cells in Graves' hyperthyroidism and ophthalmopathy. TCR beta CDR3 region amplification was performed from RNA transcripts. The HTBI set primed first-round TCR CDR3 RT-PCR. One entry per CDR3 protein results from TCRdb running MiXCR on the multiplex PCR reads. The table lists 600,000 or so distinct CDR3 sequences, 14% of them singletons. Sequenced sample: blood. Receptors originate from a woman between 45 and 65 years old with Graves' ophthalmopathy.

This clonotype was observed a few times. The V gene is TRBV30, the J gene TRBJ1-5; D unclear. The CDR3 consists of 15 residues. The V and J ends lost 1 base and 3 bases respectively, with 13 bases between them. The germline V gene encodes CDR1 GTSNPN and CDR2 SVGIG (reference sequence). CDR3 amino acids: CAWSGENKYNQPQHF. The CDR3 coding sequence is TGTGCCTGGAGTGGAGAGAACAAATACAATCAGCCCCAGCATTTT.

This rearrangement joins TRBV5-1 to TRBJ2-1, with TRBD1 matching over 11 bases. The germline V gene has CDR1 SGHRS and CDR2 YFSETQ. Unmatched junction bases numbered 15, after V lost 4 bases and J lost 12 bases. CDR3 length: 16 amino acids. CDR3 protein: CASSLNTGTGGFRQFF. The CDR3 DNA follows: TGCGCCAGCAGCCTCAATACCGGGACAGGGGGGTTTAGGCAGTTCTTC.

This clonotype was picked up many times. As DNA, the CDR3 is TGTGCCAGCAGTTACTCGACTAGCGGGCTTACGAACACCGGGGAGCTGTTTTTT. This codes for CASSYSTSGLTNTGELFF. The V and J genes are TRBV6-2 or TRBV6-3 and TRBJ2-2; 10 positions agree with TRBD2. The CDR3 is 18 amino acids. CDR1 and CDR2 from the germline V gene are MNHEY and SVGEGT. V was clipped by 0 bases and J by 0 bases; unmatched bases: 4.

This clonotype was picked up many times. This chain joins TRBV5-1 and TRBJ2-7; maybe TRBD1 (6 bases). Germline V lookup: CDR1 SGHRS, CDR2 YFSETQ. V was trimmed by 4 bases and J by 1 base, leaving 15 bases between them. CDR3 length equals 15 residues. CDR3 DNA sequence: TGCGCCAGCAGCCCCAGGGGACGCTTTTCCTACGAGCAGTACTTC. This gives the protein CASSPRGRFSYEQYF.

The J gene is TRBJ1-4, the V gene TRBV27, with D possibly matching TRBD1 (5 bases). The CDR3 has 15 amino acids. Germline V gene sequence: CDR1 MNHEY, CDR2 SMNVEV (reference sequence). The germline V and J ends were trimmed by 3 bases and 5 bases, with 13 bases remaining between them. The CDR3 spells CASSFFRGKNEKLFF. CDR3 in DNA: TGTGCCAGCAGTTTTTTTCGGGGCAAGAATGAAAAACTGTTTTTT.

This clonotype was counted at least ten times. The chain uses TRBV10-3 and TRBJ1-2; no firm D call. The CDR3 runs 17 residues. Trimming removed 4 bases from V and 4 bases from J, with 22 bases in between. Germline V gene lookup returns CDR1 ENHRY and CDR2 SYGVKD. The CDR3 nucleotides are TGTGCCATCAGTGTGGACCGCGTTCAGGAGGTAGTCTATGGCTACACCTTC. Residues: CAISVDRVQEVVYGYTF.

Ten or more counts support this clonotype. The V gene is TRBV28, the J gene TRBJ2-7; D is ambiguous. The ends were cut back, 9 bases at V and 6 bases at J, with 6 bases in the middle. The CDR3 spans 9 residues. Per the germline V gene, CDR1 is MDHEN and CDR2 is SYDVKM. CDR3 residues: CASPCEQYF. CDR3 in DNA: TGTGCCAGTCCGTGCGAGCAGTACTTC.

In its sample, this clonotype was seen many times. V gene TRBV7-2 combines with J gene TRBJ2-7; TRBD1 matches 8 bases. The V segment lost 5 bases and the J segment 5 bases; nucleotides outside the gene matches: 11. The CDR3 spans 15 residues. Germline V gene sequence: CDR1 SGHTA, CDR2 FQGNSA. The CDR3 here is CASSGRQGIANEQYF. The CDR3 DNA follows: TGTGCCAGCAGCGGACGACAGGGGATTGCTAACGAGCAGTACTTC. The entire variable domain, with the rest obtained from reference TRBV7-2 and TRBJ2-7, is as follows: GAGVSQSPSNKVTEKGKDVELRCDPISGHTALYWYRQSLGQGLEFLIYFQGNSAPDKSGLPSDRFSAERTGGSVSTLTIQRTQQEDSAVYLCASSGRQGIANEQYFGPGTRLTVT.

This clonotype occurred a few times. The gene calls are TRBV5-6 and TRBJ1-1, with 7 nucleotides matching TRBD1. V trimming: 4 bases; J trimming: 0 bases; junction bases outside the gene matches: 9. The CDR3 sequence is 16 residues long. Germline loops: CDR1 SGHDT, CDR2 YYEEEE. The CDR3 protein is CASSEGQQILNTEAFF. The CDR3 DNA follows: TGTGCCAGCAGCGAGGGACAGCAGATTTTGAACACTGAAGCTTTCTTT. The whole variable domain, filled in from reference TRBV5-6 and TRBJ1-1, reads DAGVTQSPTHLIKTRGQQVTLRCSPKSGHDTVSWYQQALGQGPQFIFQYYEEEERQRGNFPDRFSGHQFPNYSSELNVNALLLGDSALYLCASSEGQQILNTEAFFGQGTRLTVV.

In this sample, this clonotype turned up many times. The chain combines TRBV7-3 with TRBJ2-2; maybe TRBD2 (6 bases). This CDR3 comprises 15 residues. Germline CDR1 SGHTA, CDR2 FQGTGA. V lost 2 bases and J lost 5, with 12 bases in between. The CDR3 DNA follows: TGTGCCAGCAGCTTAGGTGGGAGCGGGACCGGGGAGCTGTTTTTT. It specifies CASSLGGSGTGELFF.